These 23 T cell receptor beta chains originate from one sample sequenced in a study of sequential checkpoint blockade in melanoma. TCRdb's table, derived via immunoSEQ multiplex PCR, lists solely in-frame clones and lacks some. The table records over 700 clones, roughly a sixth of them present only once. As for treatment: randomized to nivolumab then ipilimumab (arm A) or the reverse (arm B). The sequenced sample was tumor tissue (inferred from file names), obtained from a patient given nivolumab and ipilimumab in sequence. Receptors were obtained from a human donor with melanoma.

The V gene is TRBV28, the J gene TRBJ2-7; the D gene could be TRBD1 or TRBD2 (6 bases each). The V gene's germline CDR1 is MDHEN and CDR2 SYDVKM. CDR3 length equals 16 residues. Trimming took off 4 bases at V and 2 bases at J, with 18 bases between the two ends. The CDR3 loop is CASSSLRGTRAYEQYF. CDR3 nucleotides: TGTGCCAGCAGTTCACTTCGCGGGACACGAGCCTACGAGCAGTACTTC.

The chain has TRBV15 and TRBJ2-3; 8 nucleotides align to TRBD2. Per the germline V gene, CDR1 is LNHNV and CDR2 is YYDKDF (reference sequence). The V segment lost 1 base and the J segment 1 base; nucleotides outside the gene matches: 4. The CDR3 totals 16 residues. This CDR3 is CATSRVRSGGTDTQYF. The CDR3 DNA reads TGTGCCACCAGCAGAGTCCGTAGCGGGGGCACAGATACGCAGTATTTT.

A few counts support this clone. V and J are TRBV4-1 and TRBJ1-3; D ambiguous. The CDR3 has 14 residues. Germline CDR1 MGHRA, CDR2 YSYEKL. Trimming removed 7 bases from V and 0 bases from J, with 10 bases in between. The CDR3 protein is CASTATGSGNTIYF. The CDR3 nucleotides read TGCGCCAGCACCGCGACTGGCTCTGGAAACACCATATATTTT.

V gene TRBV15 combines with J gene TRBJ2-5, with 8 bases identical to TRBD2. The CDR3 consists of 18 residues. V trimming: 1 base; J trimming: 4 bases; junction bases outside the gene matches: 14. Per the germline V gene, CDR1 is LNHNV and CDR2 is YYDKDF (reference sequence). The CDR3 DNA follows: TGTGCCACCAGCAGAGGTTATCGCGGGGGGCCGGCCCGAGAGACCCAGTACTTC. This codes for CATSRGYRGGPARETQYF.

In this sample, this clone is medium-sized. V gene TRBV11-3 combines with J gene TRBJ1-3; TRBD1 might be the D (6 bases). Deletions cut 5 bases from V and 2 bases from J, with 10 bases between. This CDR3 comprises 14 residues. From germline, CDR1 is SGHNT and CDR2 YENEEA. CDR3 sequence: CASSGGTPGNTIYF. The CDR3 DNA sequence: TGTGCCAGCAGCGGCGGGACACCTGGAAACACCATATATTTT.

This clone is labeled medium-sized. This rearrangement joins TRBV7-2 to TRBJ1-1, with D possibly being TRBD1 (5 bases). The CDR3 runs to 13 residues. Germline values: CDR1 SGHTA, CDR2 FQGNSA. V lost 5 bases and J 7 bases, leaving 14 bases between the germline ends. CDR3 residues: CASSAHTGHEAFF. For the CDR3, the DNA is TGTGCCAGCAGCGCCCATACAGGACATGAAGCTTTCTTT.

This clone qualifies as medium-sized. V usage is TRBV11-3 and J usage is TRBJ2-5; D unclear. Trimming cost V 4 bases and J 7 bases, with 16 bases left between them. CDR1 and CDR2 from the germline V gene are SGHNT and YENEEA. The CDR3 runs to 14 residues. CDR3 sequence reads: CASSSPGYPRTQYF. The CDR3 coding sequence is TGTGCCAGCAGCTCCCCTGGATACCCTCGGACCCAGTACTTC.

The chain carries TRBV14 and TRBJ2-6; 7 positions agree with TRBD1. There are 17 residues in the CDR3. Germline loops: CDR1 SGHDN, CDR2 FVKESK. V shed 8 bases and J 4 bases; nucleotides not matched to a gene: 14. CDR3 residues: CASSRSRGIPGANVLTF. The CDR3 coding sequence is TGTGCCAGCTCCCGAAGCAGGGGGATTCCCGGGGCCAACGTCCTGACTTTC.

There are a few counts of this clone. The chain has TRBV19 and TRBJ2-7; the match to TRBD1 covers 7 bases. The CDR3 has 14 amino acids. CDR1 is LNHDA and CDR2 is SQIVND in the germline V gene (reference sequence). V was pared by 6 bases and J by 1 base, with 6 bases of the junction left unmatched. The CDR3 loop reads CASRRNRGSYEQYF. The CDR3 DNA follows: TGTGCCAGTAGAAGGAACAGGGGTTCCTACGAGCAGTACTTC.

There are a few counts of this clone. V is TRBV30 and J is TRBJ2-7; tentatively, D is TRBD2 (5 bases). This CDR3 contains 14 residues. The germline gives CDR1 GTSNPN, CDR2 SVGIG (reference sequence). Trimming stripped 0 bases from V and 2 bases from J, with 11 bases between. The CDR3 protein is CAWSVTGVAYEQYF. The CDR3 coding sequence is TGTGCCTGGAGTGTAACCGGGGTAGCCTACGAGCAGTACTTC. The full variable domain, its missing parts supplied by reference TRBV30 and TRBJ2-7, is SQTIHQWPATLVQPVGSPLSLECTVEGTSNPNLYWYRQAAGRGLQLLFYSVGIGQISSEVPQNLSASRPQDRQFILSSKKLLLSDSGFYLCAWSVTGVAYEQYFGPGTRLTVT.

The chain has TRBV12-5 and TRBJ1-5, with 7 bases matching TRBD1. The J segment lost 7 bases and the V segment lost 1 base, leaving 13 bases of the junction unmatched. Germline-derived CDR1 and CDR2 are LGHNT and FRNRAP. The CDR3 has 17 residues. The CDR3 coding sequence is TGTGCTAGTGGTTTGGGACAGGGAGGCACTCGTAGCCAGCCCCAGCATTTT. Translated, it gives CASGLGQGGTRSQPQHF.

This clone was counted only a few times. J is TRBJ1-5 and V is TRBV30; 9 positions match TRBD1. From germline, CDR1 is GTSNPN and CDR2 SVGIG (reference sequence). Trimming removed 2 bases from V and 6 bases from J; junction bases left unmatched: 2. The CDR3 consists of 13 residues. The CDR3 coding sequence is TGTGCCTGGAGTTACAGGGGGCGTCAGCCCCAGCATTTT. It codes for CAWSYRGRQPQHF.

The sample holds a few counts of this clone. CDR3 nucleotide sequence: TGTGCCTGGAGTTCTAGTCCCCTGTGGGAGCAGTACTTC. As protein: CAWSSSPLWEQYF. The chain has TRBV30 and TRBJ2-7; no reliable D call. Germline V CDR1 and CDR2: GTSNPN, SVGIG (reference sequence). The CDR3 is made up of 13 amino acids. V shed 2 bases and J shed 7 bases, with 15 bases lying between them.

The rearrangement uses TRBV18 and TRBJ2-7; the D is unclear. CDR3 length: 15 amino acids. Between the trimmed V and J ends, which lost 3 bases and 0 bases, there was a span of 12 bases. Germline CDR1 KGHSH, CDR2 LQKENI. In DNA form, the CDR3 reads TGTGCCAGCTCACCCACACCAACGAGCTCCTACGAGCAGTACTTC. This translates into CASSPTPTSSYEQYF.

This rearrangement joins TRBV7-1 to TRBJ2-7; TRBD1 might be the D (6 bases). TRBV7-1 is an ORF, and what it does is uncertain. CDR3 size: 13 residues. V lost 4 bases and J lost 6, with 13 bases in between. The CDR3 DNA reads TGTGCCAGCAGCTACTCCGGGACAAGCGAGCAGTACTTC. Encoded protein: CASSYSGTSEQYF.

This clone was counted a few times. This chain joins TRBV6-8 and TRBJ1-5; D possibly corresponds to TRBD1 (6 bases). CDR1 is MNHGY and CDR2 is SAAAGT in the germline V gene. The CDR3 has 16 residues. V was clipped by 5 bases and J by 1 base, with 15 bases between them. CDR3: CASSAWGAGSNQPQHF. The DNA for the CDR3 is TGTGCCAGCAGTGCGTGGGGGGCTGGGAGCAATCAGCCCCAGCATTTT.

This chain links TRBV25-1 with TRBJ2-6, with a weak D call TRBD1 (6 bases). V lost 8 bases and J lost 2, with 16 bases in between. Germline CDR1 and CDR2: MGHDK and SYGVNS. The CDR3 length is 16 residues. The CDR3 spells CASVGAVMPGANVLTF. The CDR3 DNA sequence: TGTGCCAGCGTGGGGGCGGTGATGCCTGGGGCCAACGTCCTGACTTTC.

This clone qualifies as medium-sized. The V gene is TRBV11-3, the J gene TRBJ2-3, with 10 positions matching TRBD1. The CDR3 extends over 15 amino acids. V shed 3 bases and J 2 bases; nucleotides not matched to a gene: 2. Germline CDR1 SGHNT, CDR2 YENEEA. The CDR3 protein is CASSFGTGATDTQYF. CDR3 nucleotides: TGTGCCAGCAGCTTCGGGACAGGGGCCACAGATACGCAGTATTTT.

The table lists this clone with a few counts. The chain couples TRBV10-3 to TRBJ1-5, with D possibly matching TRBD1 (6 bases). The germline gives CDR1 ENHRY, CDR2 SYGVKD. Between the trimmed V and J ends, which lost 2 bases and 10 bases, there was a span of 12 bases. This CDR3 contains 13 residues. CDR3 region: CAISEGNRDPQHF. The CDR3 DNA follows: TGTGCCATCAGTGAGGGAAACAGGGATCCCCAGCATTTT.

The chain's CDR3 is CASSNGGGGQYEQYF. CDR3 sequence (DNA): TGTGCCAGTAGCAACGGCGGGGGGGGACAGTACGAGCAGTACTTC. The V gene is TRBV19, the J gene TRBJ2-7, with 9 positions matching TRBD2. The CDR3 runs to 15 residues. Trimming cost V 6 bases and J 4 bases; bases outside gene matches: 10. Germline values: CDR1 LNHDA, CDR2 SQIVND (reference sequence).

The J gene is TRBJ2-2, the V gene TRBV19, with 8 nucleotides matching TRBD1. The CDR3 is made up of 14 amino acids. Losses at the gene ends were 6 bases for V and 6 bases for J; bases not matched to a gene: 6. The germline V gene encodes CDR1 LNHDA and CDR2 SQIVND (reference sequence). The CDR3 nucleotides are TGTGCCAGTAGCCCGACAGGGGTGGCCGGGGAGCTGTTTTTT. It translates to CASSPTGVAGELFF.

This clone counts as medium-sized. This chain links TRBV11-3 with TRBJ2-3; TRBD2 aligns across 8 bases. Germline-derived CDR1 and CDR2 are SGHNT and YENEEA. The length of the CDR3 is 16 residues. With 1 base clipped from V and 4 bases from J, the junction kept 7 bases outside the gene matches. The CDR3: CASSLGRGRGADTQYF. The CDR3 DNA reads TGTGCCAGCAGCTTAGGAAGAGGGCGGGGGGCAGATACGCAGTATTTT.

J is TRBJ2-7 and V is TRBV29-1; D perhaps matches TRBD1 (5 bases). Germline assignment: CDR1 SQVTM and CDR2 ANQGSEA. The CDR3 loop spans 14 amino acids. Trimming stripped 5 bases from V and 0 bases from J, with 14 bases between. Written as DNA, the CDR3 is TGCAGCGTTTACGACAGCACCAGCTCCTACGAGCAGTACTTC. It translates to CSVYDSTSSYEQYF.